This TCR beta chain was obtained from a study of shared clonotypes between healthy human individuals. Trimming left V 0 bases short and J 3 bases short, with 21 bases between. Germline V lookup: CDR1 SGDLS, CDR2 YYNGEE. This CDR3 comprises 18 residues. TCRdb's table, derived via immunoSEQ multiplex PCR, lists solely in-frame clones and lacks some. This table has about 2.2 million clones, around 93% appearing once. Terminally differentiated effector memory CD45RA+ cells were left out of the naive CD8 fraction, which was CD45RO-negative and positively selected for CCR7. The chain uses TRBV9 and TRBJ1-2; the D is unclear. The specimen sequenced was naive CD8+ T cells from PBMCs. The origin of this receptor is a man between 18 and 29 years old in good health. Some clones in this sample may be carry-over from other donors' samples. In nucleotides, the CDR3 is TGTGCCAGCAGCGTAGCCCGCCTCCCCCAGGATCACGACTATGGCTACACCTTC. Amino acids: CASSVARLPQDHDYGYTF.